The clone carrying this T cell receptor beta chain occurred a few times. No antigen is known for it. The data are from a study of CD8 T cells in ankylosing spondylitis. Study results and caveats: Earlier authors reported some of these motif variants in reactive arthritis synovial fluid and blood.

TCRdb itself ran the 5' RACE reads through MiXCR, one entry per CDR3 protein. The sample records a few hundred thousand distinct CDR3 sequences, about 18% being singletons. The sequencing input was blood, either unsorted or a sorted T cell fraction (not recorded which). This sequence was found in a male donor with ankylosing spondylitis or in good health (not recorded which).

CDR3 protein: CASSPNRLGDETQYF. CDR3 coding DNA: TGTGCCAGCAGCCCGAACCGGCTAGGAGACGAGACCCAGTACTTC. The chain carries TRBV7-6 and TRBJ2-5; unclear D gene. The CDR3 extends over 15 amino acids. The germline V gene encodes CDR1 SGHVS and CDR2 FNYEAQ. V was trimmed by 5 bases and J by 5 bases, leaving 18 bases between them.